Sequencing of this T cell receptor (beta chain) was carried out in a study of response to subunit inactivated influenza vaccine. Study-wide results and caveats: There was a suggestion from the authors that each seasonal influenza vaccination recruits few new T cells.

The germline V gene encodes CDR1 MNHEY and CDR2 SMNVEV (reference sequence). V shed 6 bases, J shed 6 bases, and the junction held 6 bases outside the gene matches. The CDR3 covers 15 residues. TCRdb analysed the RT-PCR reads with MiXCR anew, one entry per CDR3 protein. This sample carries approximately 570,000 distinct CDR3 sequences, 7.5% to 8.5% of them seen once, and the ten largest clones take roughly 13%. Concerning this clonotype itself: Its antigen is not identified.

This material consisted of PBMCs from blood, taken roughly 24 months after vaccination. The rearrangement uses TRBV27 and TRBJ2-2; 11 bases are a match to TRBD1. The source of this sequence is a man aged 45-69 years who received an inactivated influenza vaccine. The CDR3 is CASSPGGQGAGELFF. CDR3 in DNA: TGTGCCAGCAGCCCTGGGGGACAGGGGGCCGGGGAGCTGTTTTTT.